One and the same sample provided the 16 T cell receptor beta chains below, sequenced in a study of blood T cells in healthy people across ages. The authors ran a second PCR of about 7 to 12 cycles using a sample-barcoded 5' primer and a J-beta primer mix. Each CDR3 protein is one row after TCRdb ran MiXCR on the 5' RACE reads. The table lists fewer than 800,000 distinct CDR3 sequences, approximately 21% of them singletons. Specimen: blood. The receptors originated from a man between 65 and 85 years old in good health.

The chain carries TRBV28 and TRBJ2-5; the D gene is possibly TRBD2 (6 bases). The assigned J gene may be wrong: the sequence end matches TRBJ2-7 better. The V gene's germline CDR1 is MDHEN and CDR2 SYDVKM. The CDR3 sequence is 17 residues long. The CDR3 DNA is TGTGCCAGCAGTTTAAATTATGGCGGGAAGAGCTCCTACGAGCAGTACTTC. Residues: CASSLNYGGKSSYEQYF.

CDR3 region: CASSSPGIGTEAFF. The CDR3 DNA sequence: TGTGCCAGCAGCAGCCCGGGGATCGGCACTGAAGCTTTCTTT. The chain joins TRBV3-1 to TRBJ1-1, with D unresolved. Germline V gene lookup returns CDR1 LGHDT and CDR2 YNNKEL (reference sequence). Trimming took 5 bases from V and 4 from J, leaving 14 bases between them. This CDR3 is 14 amino acids long.

This sequence joins TRBV10-3 and TRBJ2-3, with 11 bases that match TRBD2. This CDR3 is built from 16 residues. Per the germline V gene, CDR1 is ENHRY and CDR2 is SYGVKD. Germline trimming cut 0 bases from V and 4 bases from J; bases unmatched to any gene: 3. As DNA, the CDR3 is TGTGCCATCAGTGAGTCACTAGCGGGAGAGGCAGATACGCAGTATTTT. Amino acid sequence: CAISESLAGEADTQYF.

The gene calls are TRBV3-1 and TRBJ1-2, with D maybe TRBD1 (5 bases). Deletions cut 1 base from V and 5 bases from J, with 8 bases between. The CDR3 is made up of 13 amino acids. Germline loops: CDR1 LGHDT, CDR2 YNNKEL (reference sequence). The CDR3 coding sequence is TGTGCCAGCAGCCAAGCAAAGGGGTATGGCTACACCTTC. Translation gives CASSQAKGYGYTF.

The chain joins TRBV19 to TRBJ2-7; 12 nucleotides line up with TRBD2. The CDR3 spans 15 residues. Trimming cost V 2 bases and J 4 bases; bases outside gene matches: 3. Germline V CDR1 and CDR2: LNHDA, SQIVND (reference sequence). The chain's CDR3 is CASSIKTSGSYEQYF. The CDR3, as DNA: TGTGCCAGTAGTATAAAGACTAGCGGGAGTTACGAGCAGTACTTC.

V and J are TRBV20-1 and TRBJ2-5; D might be TRBD1 or TRBD2, each matching 5 bases. The DNA end is more similar to TRBJ2-1, so the J call may be wrong. This CDR3 spans 15 amino acids. The germline gives CDR1 DFQATT, CDR2 SNEGSKA (reference sequence). CDR3 in amino acids: CSARMGDPKRDEQFF. The CDR3 DNA reads as TGCAGTGCTAGAATGGGGGACCCCAAACGCGATGAGCAGTTCTTC.

This clonotype was seen ten or more times. CDR3 nucleotides: TGTGCCAGCAGCAACGGACAGGGATTTCGTGGCTACACCTTC. Translating gives CASSNGQGFRGYTF. The chain combines TRBV7-2 with TRBJ1-2; TRBD1 matches at 8 bases. This CDR3 region has 14 residues. Germline-derived CDR1 and CDR2 are SGHTA and FQGNSA. Losses at the gene ends were 5 bases for V and 7 bases for J; bases not matched to a gene: 9.

V gene TRBV29-1 combines with J gene TRBJ1-2; perhaps TRBD1 as D (6 bases). CDR1 SQVTM and CDR2 ANQGSEA come from the germline V gene. Trimming removed 7 bases from V and 2 bases from J, with 14 bases in between. The CDR3 extends over 13 amino acids. CDR3 DNA sequence: TGCAGCGAAACAGGGACTTCAAACTATGGCTACACCTTC. Translation: CSETGTSNYGYTF.

The table lists this clonotype with a few counts. This rearrangement joins TRBV12-3 or TRBV12-4 to TRBJ1-6, with 10 bases identical to TRBD1. V was clipped by 8 bases and J by 5 bases; unmatched bases: 6. The CDR3 consists of 15 residues. The DNA for the CDR3 is TGTGCCAGCCGTGGTGGGACAGGGGATAATTCACCCCTCCACTTT. Translated, it gives CASRGGTGDNSPLHF.

Here the CDR3 DNA reads TGTGCCAGCAGTACAGGGTCCGGGACTAGAGAAGAGACCCAGTACTTC. Residues: CASSTGSGTREETQYF. V and J are TRBV6-2 or TRBV6-3 and TRBJ2-5, with 8 bases that match TRBD2. The CDR3 is made up of 16 amino acids. From germline, CDR1 is MNHEY and CDR2 SVGEGT. V dropped 5 bases and J dropped 3; count of bases not matched to a gene: 11.

J is TRBJ2-5 and V is TRBV11-2; TRBD1 might be the D (5 bases). The J call is doubtful: the DNA matches TRBJ2-1 better. The CDR3 has 13 amino acids. Germline V gene sequence: CDR1 SGHAT, CDR2 FQNNGV. The CDR3 protein is CASSRQGANEQFF. Here the CDR3 DNA reads TGTGCCAGCAGTCGTCAGGGTGCCAATGAGCAGTTCTTC.

The chain joins TRBV25-1 to TRBJ1-6, with D tentatively TRBD1 (5 bases). The CDR3 totals 15 residues. V was shortened by 4 bases and J by 5 bases, with 12 bases between the two germline ends. Looked up from germline, CDR1 is MGHDK and CDR2 is SYGVNS. CDR3 region: CASSVPGRNNSPLHF. The CDR3 DNA follows: TGTGCCAGCAGTGTCCCGGGACGGAATAATTCACCCCTCCACTTT.

The chain recombines TRBV7-2 with TRBJ2-5; maybe TRBD2 (6 bases). This CDR3 has 17 residues. Germline V gene lookup returns CDR1 SGHTA and CDR2 FQGNSA. Trimming cost V 1 base and J 5 bases, with 20 bases left between them. CDR3 sequence reads: CASSLGVSTGVGETQYF. CDR3 sequence (DNA): TGTGCCAGCAGCTTAGGGGTCTCGACGGGAGTCGGGGAGACCCAGTACTTC.

The chain links TRBV20-1 to TRBJ2-1, with 7 nucleotides matching TRBD2. The CDR3 spans 15 residues. V lost 0 bases, J lost 5 bases, and 7 bases stayed unmatched. In germline, CDR1 is DFQATT, CDR2 SNEGSKA (reference sequence). As DNA, the CDR3 is TGCAGTGCTAGAGATATGAGCGGGATCAACAATGAGCAGTTCTTC. This encodes CSARDMSGINNEQFF.

V is TRBV28 and J is TRBJ2-2, with 7 nucleotides matching TRBD1. Germline assignment: CDR1 MDHEN and CDR2 SYDVKM. This CDR3 comprises 16 residues. With V trimmed by 6 bases and J by 9 bases, 16 bases remained unmatched. Here the CDR3 DNA reads TGTGCCAGCAGGGATCGGGGAGAGGGGGCGCTGCGGGAGCTGTTTTTT. Encoded protein: CASRDRGEGALRELFF.

This clonotype has only a few counts. The chain is built from TRBV12-3 or TRBV12-4 and TRBJ2-7; D perhaps matches TRBD2 (6 bases). V shed 6 bases and J shed 0 bases, with 15 bases lying between them. CDR3 size: 15 residues. In DNA, the CDR3 is TGTGCCAGCAGATCCGGGACTGCAAGCTCCTACGAGCAGTACTTC. Translating it yields CASRSGTASSYEQYF.